This T cell receptor (beta chain) was obtained from a study of preoperative IRX-2 immunotherapy in early breast cancer. The method was immunoSEQ multiplex PCR; TCRdb's version includes in-frame clones alone and lacks a portion of them. The sample carries about 45,000 clones, around three quarters recorded once. V shed 3 bases and J shed 6 bases, with 12 bases lying between them. This CDR3 region has 14 residues. CDR1 is SGHVS, CDR2 FNYEAQ, per germline. Stated treatment: preoperative locoregional IRX-2 cytokine immunotherapy. Patients received preoperative, locoregional IRX-2 cytokine immunotherapy in a phase Ib study.

Sequencing used tumor tissue, obtained after IRX-2 immunotherapy. The chain has TRBV7-6 and TRBJ2-1, with a weak D call TRBD1 (5 bases). The sequence derives from a human donor with breast cancer. Here the CDR3 DNA reads TGTGCCAGCAGCTTGGGGCGGCAGGCCAATGAGCAGTTCTTC. Its translation: CASSLGRQANEQFF.